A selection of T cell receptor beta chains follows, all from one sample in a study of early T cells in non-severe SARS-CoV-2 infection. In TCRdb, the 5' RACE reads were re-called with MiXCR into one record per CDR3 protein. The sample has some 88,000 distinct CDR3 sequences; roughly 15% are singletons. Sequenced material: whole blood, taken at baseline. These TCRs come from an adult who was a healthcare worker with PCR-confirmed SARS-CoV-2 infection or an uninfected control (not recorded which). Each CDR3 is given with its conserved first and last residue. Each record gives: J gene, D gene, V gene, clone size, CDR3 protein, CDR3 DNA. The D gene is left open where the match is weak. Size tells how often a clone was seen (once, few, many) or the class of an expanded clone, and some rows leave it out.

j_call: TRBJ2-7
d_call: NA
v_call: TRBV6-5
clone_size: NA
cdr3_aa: CASSSQGGNEQYF
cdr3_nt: TGTGCCAGCAGTTCTCAGGGGGGTAACGAGCAGTACTTC

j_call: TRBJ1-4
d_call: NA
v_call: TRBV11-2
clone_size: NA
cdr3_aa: CASSLEPRNEKLFF
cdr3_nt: TGTGCCAGCAGCCTGGAACCCCGAAATGAAAAACTGTTTTTT

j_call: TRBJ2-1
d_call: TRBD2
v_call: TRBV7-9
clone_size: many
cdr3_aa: CASSRLAADNEQFF
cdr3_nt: TGTGCCAGCAGCAGGCTAGCGGCTGACAATGAGCAGTTCTTC

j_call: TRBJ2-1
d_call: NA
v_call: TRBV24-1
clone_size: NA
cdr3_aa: CATSDSARAHSYNEQFF
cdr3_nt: TGTGCCACCAGTGACTCTGCTAGGGCCCACTCCTACAATGAGCAGTTCTTC

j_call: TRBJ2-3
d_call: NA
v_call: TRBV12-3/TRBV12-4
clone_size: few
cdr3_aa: CASRARATQYF
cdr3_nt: TGTGCCAGCAGGGCTAGAGCTACGCAGTATTTT

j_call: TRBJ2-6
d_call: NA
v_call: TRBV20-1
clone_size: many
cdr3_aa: CSARDQGSGANVLTF
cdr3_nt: TGCAGTGCTAGAGATCAGGGCTCTGGGGCCAACGTCCTGACTTTC

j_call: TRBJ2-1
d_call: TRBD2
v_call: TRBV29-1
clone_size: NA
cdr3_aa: CSVAGLAGPPLYNEQFF
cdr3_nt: TGCAGCGTTGCGGGACTAGCGGGACCCCCCCTATACAATGAGCAGTTCTTC

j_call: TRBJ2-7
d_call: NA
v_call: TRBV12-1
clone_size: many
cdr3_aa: CASSFGREASYEQYF
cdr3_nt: TGTGCCAGCAGCTTTGGGCGGGAGGCCTCCTACGAGCAGTACTTC

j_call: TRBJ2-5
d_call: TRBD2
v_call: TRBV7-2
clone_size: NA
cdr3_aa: CASSFLPLLAGEAMGTQYF
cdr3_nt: TGTGCCAGCAGCTTCCTCCCTCTACTAGCGGGAGAGGCGATGGGGACCCAGTACTTC

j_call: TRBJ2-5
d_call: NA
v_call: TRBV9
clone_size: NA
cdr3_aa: CASSVGLTREETQYF
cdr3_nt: TGTGCCAGCAGCGTAGGGTTAACGAGGGAAGAGACCCAGTACTTC

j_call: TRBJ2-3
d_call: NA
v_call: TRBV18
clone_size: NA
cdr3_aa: CASSPSSGDTQYF
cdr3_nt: TGTGCCAGCTCACCTTCCTCCGGAGATACGCAGTATTTT

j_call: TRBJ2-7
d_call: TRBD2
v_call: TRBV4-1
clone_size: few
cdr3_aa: CASSQDRKLAGGLYGEQYF
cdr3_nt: TGCGCCAGCAGCCAAGATAGAAAGCTAGCGGGAGGGCTATATGGCGAGCAGTACTTC

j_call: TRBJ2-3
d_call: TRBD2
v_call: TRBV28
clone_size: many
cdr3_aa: CASSLLGLAGGTTQYF
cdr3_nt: TGTGCCAGCAGTCTCCTGGGGCTAGCGGGAGGAACAACGCAGTATTTT

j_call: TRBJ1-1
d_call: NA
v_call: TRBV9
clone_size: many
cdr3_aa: CASSVGVAGTEAFF
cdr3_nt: TGTGCCAGCAGCGTGGGAGTGGCTGGCACTGAAGCTTTCTTT

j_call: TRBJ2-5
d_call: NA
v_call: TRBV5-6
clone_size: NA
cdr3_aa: CASSFYTEETQYF
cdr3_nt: TGTGCCAGCAGCTTTTACACAGAAGAGACCCAGTACTTC

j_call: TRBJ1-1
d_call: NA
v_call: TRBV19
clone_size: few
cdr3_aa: CASSIDLEAFF
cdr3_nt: TGTGCCAGTAGTATAGATCTTGAAGCTTTCTTT

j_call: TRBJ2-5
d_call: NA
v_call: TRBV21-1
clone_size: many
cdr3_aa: CASSKVDGTSGGTTQYF
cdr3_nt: TGTGCCAGCAGCAAAGTCGATGGGACTAGCGGGGGGACAACCCAGTACTTC

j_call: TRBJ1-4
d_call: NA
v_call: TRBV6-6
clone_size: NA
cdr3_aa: CASSWDGATNEKLFF
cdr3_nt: TGTGCCAGCAGTTGGGACGGGGCAACTAATGAAAAACTGTTTTTT

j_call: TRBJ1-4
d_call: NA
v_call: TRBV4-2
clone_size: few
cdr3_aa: CASSPGERATNEKLFF
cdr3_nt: TGTGCCAGCAGCCCAGGAGAGAGGGCAACTAATGAAAAACTGTTTTTT

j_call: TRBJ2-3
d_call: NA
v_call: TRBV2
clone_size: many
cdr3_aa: CASSENGSSDTQYF
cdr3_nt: TGTGCCAGCAGTGAAAATGGGAGTTCAGATACGCAGTATTTT

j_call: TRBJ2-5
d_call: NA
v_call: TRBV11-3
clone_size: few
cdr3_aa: CASSESRRAETQYF
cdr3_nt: TGTGCCAGCAGCGAATCCCGGAGGGCGGAGACCCAGTACTTC

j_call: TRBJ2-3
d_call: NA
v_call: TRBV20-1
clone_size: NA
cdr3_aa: CSARPGTDTQYF
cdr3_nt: TGCAGTGCTAGACCAGGGACAGATACGCAGTATTTT

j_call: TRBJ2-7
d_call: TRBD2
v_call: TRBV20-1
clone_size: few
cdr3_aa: CSAPSPLAGGSEQYF
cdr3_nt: TGCAGTGCCCCATCCCCCCTAGCGGGAGGTTCTGAGCAGTACTTC

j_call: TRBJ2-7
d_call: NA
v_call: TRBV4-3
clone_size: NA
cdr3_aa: CASSQDLKDEQYF
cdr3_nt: TGCGCCAGCAGCCAAGATCTGAAGGACGAGCAGTACTTC

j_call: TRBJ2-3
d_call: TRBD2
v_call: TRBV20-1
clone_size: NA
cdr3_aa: CSASRIAGPTDTQYF
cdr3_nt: TGCAGTGCTAGTCGGATAGCGGGACCCACAGATACGCAGTATTTT

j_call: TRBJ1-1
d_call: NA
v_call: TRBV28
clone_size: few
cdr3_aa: CASSLPEMNTEAFF
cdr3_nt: TGTGCCAGCAGTTTGCCCGAAATGAACACTGAAGCTTTCTTT

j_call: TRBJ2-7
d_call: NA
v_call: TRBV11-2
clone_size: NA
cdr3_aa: CASSPTGRGRDEQYF
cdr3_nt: TGTGCCAGCAGTCCCACGGGGCGGGGTAGAGACGAGCAGTACTTC

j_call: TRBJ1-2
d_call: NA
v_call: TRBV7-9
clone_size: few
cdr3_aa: CASSLALGPNSGYTF
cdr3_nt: TGTGCCAGCAGCTTAGCGTTGGGACCGAACAGTGGCTACACCTTC

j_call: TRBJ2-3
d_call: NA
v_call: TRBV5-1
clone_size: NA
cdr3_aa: CASSLGLDRTDTQYF
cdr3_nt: TGCGCCAGCAGCTTGGGACTAGACCGCACAGATACGCAGTATTTT

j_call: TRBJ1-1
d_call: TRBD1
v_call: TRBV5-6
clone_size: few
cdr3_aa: CASSRGQGLGTEAFF
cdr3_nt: TGTGCCAGCAGCAGGGGACAGGGGCTAGGGACTGAAGCTTTCTTT

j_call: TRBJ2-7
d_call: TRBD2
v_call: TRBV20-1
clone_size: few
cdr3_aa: CSARDRREGPSYEQYF
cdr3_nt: TGCAGTGCTAGAGATAGGCGGGAGGGCCCGTCCTACGAGCAGTACTTC

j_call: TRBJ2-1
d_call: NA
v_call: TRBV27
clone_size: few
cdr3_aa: CASSLSGRYHEQFF
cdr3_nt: TGTGCCAGCAGTTTATCGGGCAGATACCATGAGCAGTTCTTC

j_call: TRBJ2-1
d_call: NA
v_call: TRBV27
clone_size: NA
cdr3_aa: CASSFSASNEQFF
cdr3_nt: TGTGCCAGCAGTTTTAGCGCTTCCAATGAGCAGTTCTTC

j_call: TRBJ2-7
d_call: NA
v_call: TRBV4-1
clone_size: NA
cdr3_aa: CASSQETYYEQYF
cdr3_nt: TGCGCCAGCAGCCAAGAAACATACTACGAGCAGTACTTC

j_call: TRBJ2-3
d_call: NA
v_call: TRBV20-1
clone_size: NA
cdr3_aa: CSASRTVFTDTQYF
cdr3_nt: TGCAGTGCTAGTCGGACAGTTTTTACAGATACGCAGTATTTT

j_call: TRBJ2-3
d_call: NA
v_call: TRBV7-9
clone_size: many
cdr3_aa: CASSYFRGHDTQYF
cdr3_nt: TGTGCCAGCAGCTATTTCCGGGGGCATGATACGCAGTATTTT

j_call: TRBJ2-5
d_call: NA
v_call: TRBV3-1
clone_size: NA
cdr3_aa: CASSPMGSAKETQYF
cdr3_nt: TGTGCCAGCAGTCCGATGGGCAGCGCAAAAGAGACCCAGTACTTC

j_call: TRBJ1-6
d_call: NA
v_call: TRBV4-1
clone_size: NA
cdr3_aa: CASSRTESSYNSPLHF
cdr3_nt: TGCGCCAGCAGTCGGACGGAGAGCTCCTATAATTCACCCCTCCACTTT

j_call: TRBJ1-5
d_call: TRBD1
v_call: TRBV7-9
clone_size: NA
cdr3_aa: CASRRGDSQPQHF
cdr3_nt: TGTGCCAGCAGACGAGGGGACAGTCAGCCCCAGCATTTT

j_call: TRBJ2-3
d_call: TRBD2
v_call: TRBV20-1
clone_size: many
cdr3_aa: CSAIRREGVTDTQYF
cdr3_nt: TGCAGTGCCATACGACGGGAGGGCGTCACAGATACGCAGTATTTT

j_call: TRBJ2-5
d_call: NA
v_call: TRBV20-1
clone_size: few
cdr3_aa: CSATSRRGVTQYF
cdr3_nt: TGCAGTGCTACTAGTCGGCGGGGTGTGACCCAGTACTTC

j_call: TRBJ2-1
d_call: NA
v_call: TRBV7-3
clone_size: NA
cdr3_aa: CASSLTGDYNEQFF
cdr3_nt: TGTGCCAGCAGCTTAACGGGGGATTACAATGAGCAGTTCTTC

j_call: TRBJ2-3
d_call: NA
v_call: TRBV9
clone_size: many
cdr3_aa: CASSEVADTQYF
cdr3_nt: TGTGCCAGCAGCGAAGTAGCAGATACGCAGTATTTT

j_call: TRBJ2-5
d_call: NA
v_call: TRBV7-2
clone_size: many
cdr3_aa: CASRVAQETQYF
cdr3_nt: TGTGCCAGCAGGGTGGCGCAAGAGACCCAGTACTTC

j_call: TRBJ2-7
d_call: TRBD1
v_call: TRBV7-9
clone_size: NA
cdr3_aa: CASSPRDRLYEQYF
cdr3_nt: TGTGCCAGCAGCCCCCGGGACAGACTCTACGAGCAGTACTTC

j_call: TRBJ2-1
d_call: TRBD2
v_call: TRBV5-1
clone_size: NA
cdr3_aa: CASSSLPSGGYNEQFF
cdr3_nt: TGCGCCAGCAGCTCCCTACCTAGCGGGGGTTACAATGAGCAGTTCTTC

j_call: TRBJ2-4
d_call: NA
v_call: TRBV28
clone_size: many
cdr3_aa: CASSYASWFLVAKNIQYF
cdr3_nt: TGTGCCAGCAGTTATGCCAGTTGGTTTCTAGTAGCCAAAAACATTCAGTACTTC

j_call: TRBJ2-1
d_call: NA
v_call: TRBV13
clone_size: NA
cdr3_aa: CASSPLRDRVLAGDDEQFF
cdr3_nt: TGTGCCAGCAGCCCCCTCCGGGACAGGGTGCTAGCGGGAGACGATGAGCAGTTCTTC

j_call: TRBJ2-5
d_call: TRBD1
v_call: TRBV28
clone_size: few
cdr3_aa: CASSFVAGGQETQYF
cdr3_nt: TGTGCCAGCAGTTTTGTTGCAGGGGGACAAGAGACCCAGTACTTC

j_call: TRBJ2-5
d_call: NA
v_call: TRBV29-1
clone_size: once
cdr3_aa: CSVSREQETQYF
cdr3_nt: TGCAGCGTTTCCCGGGAACAAGAGACCCAGTACTTC

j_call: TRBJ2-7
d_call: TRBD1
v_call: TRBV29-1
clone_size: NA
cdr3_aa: CSVVGTGVEQYF
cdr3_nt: TGCAGCGTCGTGGGGACAGGGGTCGAGCAGTACTTC

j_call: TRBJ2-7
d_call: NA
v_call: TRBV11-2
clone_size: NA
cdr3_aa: CASSARTNYEQYF
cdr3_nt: TGTGCCAGCAGCGCTAGGACAAACTACGAGCAGTACTTC